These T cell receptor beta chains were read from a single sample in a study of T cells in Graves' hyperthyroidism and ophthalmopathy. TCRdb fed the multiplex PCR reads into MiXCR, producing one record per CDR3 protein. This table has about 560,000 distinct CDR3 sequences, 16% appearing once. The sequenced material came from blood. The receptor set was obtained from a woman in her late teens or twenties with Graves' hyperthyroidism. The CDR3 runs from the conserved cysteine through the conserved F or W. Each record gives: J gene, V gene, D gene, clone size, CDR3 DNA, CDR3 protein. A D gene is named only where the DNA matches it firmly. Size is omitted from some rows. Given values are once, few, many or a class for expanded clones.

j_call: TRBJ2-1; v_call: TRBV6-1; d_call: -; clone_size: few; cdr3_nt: TGTGCCACCTCAACCCCGGGCAAGGGTGAGCAGTTCTTC; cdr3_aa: CATSTPGKGEQFF
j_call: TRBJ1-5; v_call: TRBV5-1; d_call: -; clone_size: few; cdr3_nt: TGCGCCAGCAGCTTGGTCGGGGAAAGAGGGCAGCCCCAGCATTTT; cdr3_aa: CASSLVGERGQPQHF
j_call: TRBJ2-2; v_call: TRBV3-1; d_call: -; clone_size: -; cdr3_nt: TGTGCCAGCAGCCAAGATGTAGGCAGGGCTGCCACCGGGGAGCTGTTTTTT; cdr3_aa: CASSQDVGRAATGELFF
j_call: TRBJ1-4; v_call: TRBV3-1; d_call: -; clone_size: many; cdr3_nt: TGTGCCAGCAGCCGACCGGGACGGACTAATGAAAAACTGTTTTTT; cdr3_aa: CASSRPGRTNEKLFF
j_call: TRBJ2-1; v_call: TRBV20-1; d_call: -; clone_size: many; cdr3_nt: TGCAGTGCCACCGAGGCGGACTCCTACAATGAGCAGTTCTTC; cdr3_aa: CSATEADSYNEQFF
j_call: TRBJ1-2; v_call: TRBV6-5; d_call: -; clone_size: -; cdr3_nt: TGTGCCAGCAGTTACTCTCAGGGGAACGGCTACACCTTC; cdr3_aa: CASSYSQGNGYTF
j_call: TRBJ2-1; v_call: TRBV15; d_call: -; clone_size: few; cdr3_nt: TGTGCCACCAGCAGGACTCGGGACTCTTTGGGAAATGAGCAGTTCTTC; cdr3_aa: CATSRTRDSLGNEQFF
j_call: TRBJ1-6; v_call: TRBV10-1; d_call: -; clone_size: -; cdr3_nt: TGCGCCAGCAGTGTCGACATAAATTCACCCCTCCACTTT; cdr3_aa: CASSVDINSPLHF
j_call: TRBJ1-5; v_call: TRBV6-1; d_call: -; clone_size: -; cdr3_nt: TGTGCCAGCAGTCCCAACGGTCGGTTCAATCAGCCCCAGCATTTT; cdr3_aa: CASSPNGRFNQPQHF
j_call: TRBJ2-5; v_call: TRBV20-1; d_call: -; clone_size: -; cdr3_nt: TGCAGTGCTAGTTTGCTCGAGGGGGAGACCCAGTACTTC; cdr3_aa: CSASLLEGETQYF
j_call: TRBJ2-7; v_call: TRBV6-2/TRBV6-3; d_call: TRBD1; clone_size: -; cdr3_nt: TGTGCCAGCAGGGCCGGGGACAGGACCTACGAGCAGTACTTC; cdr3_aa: CASRAGDRTYEQYF
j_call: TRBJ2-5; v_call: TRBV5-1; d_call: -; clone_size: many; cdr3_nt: TGCGCCAGCAGCTTGGGGGACGGAGAGACCCAGTACTTC; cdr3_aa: CASSLGDGETQYF
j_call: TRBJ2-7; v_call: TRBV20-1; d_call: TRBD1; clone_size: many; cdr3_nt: TGCAGTGCTAGACGGGACAGCCGAGAGCAGTACTTC; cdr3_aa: CSARRDSREQYF
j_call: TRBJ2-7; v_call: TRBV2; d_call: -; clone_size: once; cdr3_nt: TGTGCCAGCAGTCAACGCCAGGGGACGTCCTACGAGCAGTACTTC; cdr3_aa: CASSQRQGTSYEQYF
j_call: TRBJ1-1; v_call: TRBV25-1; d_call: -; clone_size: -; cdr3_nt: TGTGCCAGCAGTGAATTAGCCGGGCGCACTGAAGCTTTCTTT; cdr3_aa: CASSELAGRTEAFF
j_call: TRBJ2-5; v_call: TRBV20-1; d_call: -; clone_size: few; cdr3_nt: TGCAGTGCTAGAGCTAGGAGGGAGACCCAAGAGACCCAGTACTTC; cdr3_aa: CSARARRETQETQYF
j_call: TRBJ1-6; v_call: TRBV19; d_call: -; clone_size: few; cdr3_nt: TGTGCCAGTGCACCCCCAGGGAATTCACCCCTCCACTTT; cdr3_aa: CASAPPGNSPLHF
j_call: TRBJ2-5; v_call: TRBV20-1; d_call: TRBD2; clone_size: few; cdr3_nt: TGCAGTGCTAGAGACGCGGGACTAGCGGGGGCTGGGGAGACCCAGTACTTC; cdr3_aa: CSARDAGLAGAGETQYF
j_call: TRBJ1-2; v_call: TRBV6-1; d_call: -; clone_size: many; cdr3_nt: TGTGCCAGCGTCTCCCCGGGGCAGAGGGGCGCTAACTATGGCTACACCTTC; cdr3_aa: CASVSPGQRGANYGYTF
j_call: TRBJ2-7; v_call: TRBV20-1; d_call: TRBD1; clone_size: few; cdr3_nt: TGCAGTGCCAGACCAATGACAGGGGCCTACGAGCAGTACTTC; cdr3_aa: CSARPMTGAYEQYF
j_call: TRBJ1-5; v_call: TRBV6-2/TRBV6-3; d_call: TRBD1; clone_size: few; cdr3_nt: TGTGCCAGCAGTCTCATACAGGGGAAACAGCCCCAGCATTTT; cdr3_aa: CASSLIQGKQPQHF
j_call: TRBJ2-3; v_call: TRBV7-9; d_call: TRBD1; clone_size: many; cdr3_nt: TGTGCCAGCAGCTCCCCAGGGGGTGATGATGCAGATACGCAGTATTTT; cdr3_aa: CASSSPGGDDADTQYF
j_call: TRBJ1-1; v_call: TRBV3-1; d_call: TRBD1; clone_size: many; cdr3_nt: TGTGCCAGCAGCCCCCGGGACAGGGGGGACACTGAAGCTTTCTTT; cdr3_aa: CASSPRDRGDTEAFF
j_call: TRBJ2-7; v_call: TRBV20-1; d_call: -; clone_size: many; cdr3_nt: TGCAGTGCTAGAACCCTCCTGCAGGGGACCTACGAGCAGTACTTC; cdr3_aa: CSARTLLQGTYEQYF
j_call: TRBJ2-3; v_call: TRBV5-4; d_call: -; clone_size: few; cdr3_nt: TGTGCCAGCAGCTTGTACAGGGATACGCAGTATTTT; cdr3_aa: CASSLYRDTQYF
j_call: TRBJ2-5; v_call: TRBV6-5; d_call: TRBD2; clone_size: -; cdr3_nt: TGTGCCAGCAGTTACTCCCGGCTAGCGGGGGGGTTCCAAGAGACCCAGTACTTC; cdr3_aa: CASSYSRLAGGFQETQYF
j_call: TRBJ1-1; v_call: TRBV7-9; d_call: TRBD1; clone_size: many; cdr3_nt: TGTGCCAGCAGCCTGACCCAGGACAGGGGTAGAAGAGGGGCTTTCTTT; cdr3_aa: CASSLTQDRGRRGAFF
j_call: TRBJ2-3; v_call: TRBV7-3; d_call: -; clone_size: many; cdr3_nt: TGTGCCAGCAGCTTAACAGGACGAAGCACAGATACGCAGTATTTT; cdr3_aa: CASSLTGRSTDTQYF
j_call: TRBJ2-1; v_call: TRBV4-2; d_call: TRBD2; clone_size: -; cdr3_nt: TGTGCCAGCAGCCATAGGACGTCGAGCGGGGGGGATTACAATGAGCAGTTCTTC; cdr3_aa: CASSHRTSSGGDYNEQFF
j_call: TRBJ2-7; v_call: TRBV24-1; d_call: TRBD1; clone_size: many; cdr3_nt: TGTGCCACCAGTGACATGGACAGGAGGAGCTCCTACGAGCAGTACTTC; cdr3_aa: CATSDMDRRSSYEQYF
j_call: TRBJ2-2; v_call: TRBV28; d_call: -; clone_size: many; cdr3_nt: TGTGCCAGCAGTTTAATGTCAGGGAAAAACACCGGGGAGCTGTTTTTT; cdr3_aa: CASSLMSGKNTGELFF
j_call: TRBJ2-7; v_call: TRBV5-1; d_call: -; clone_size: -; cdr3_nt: TGCGCCAGCACCCAGGCCTCCTACGAGCAGTACTTC; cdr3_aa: CASTQASYEQYF
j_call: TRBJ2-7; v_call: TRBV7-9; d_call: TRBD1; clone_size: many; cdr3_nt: TGTGCCAGCAGCTTTGGGACAGGGGGCGAGCAGTACTTC; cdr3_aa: CASSFGTGGEQYF
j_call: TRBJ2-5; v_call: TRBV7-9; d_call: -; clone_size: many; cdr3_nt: TGTGCCAGCAGCTACCGATGGGGAGACAGCGCCATTAACCAAGAGACCCAGTACTTC; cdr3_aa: CASSYRWGDSAINQETQYF
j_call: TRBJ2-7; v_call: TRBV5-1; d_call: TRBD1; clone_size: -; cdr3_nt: TGCGCCAGCAGCTTGGGGGCTCGGGACAGGGTATTAATCGAGCAGTACTTC; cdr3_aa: CASSLGARDRVLIEQYF
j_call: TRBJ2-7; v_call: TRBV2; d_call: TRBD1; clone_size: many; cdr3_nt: TGTGCCAGTCGGGACAGCTACGAGCAGTACTTC; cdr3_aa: CASRDSYEQYF
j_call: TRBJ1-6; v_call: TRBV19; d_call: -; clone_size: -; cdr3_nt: TGTGCCAGTAGAGAGAAGACAGGTATCGGATCACCCCTCCACTTT; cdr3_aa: CASREKTGIGSPLHF
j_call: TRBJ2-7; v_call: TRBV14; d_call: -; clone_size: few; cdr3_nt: TGTGCCAGCAGCCAAGATTCAGGTGGCTACGAGCAGTACTTC; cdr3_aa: CASSQDSGGYEQYF
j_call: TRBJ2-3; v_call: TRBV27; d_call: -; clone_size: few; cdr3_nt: TGTGCCAGCAGTTCCCGGGACGGGAAGCGGGATACGCAGTATTTT; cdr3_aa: CASSSRDGKRDTQYF
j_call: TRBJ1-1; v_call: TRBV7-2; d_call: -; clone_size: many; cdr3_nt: TGTGCCAGCAGCTTAGAACCGGGGGCAAACACTGAAGCTTTCTTT; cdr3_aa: CASSLEPGANTEAFF
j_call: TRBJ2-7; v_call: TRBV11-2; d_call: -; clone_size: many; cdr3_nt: TGTGCCAGCAGCGTAGTTCCGGGACAAATCTCCTACGAGCAGTACTTC; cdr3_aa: CASSVVPGQISYEQYF
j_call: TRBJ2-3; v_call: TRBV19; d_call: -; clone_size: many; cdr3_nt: TGTGCCAGTAGTATTCGGCACCCTAGCACAGATACGCAGTATTTT; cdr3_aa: CASSIRHPSTDTQYF
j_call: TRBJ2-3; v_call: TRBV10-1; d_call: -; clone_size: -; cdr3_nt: TGCGCCAGCAGCGGACCGCCACAGGATACGCAGTATTTT; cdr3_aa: CASSGPPQDTQYF
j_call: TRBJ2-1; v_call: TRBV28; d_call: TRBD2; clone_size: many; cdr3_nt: TGTGCCAGCAGTTTGCGGACTAGCGGGAGGTTGAATGAGCAGTTCTTC; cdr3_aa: CASSLRTSGRLNEQFF
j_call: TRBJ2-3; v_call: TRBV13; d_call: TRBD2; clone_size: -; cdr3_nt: TGTGCCAGCAGCTCGCCGGGACTACCCGGCCAAGGGGCTACAGATACGCAGTATTTT; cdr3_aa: CASSSPGLPGQGATDTQYF
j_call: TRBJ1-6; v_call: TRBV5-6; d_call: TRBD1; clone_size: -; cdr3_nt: TGTGCCAGCAGCTTGGGACAGGGGGCGCATTCACCCCTCCACTTT; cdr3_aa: CASSLGQGAHSPLHF